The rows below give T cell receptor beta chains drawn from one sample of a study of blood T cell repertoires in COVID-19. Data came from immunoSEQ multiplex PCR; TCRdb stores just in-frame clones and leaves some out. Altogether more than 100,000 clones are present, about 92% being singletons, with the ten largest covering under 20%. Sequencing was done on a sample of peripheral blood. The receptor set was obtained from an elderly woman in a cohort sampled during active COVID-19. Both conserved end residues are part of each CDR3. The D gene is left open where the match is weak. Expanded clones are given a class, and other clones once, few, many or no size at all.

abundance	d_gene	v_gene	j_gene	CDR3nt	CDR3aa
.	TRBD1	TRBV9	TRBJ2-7	TGTGCCAGCAGCGTAGCCCCCCTTGGGACAGGGAATCCCGAGCAGTACTTC	CASSVAPLGTGNPEQYF
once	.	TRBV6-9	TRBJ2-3	TGTGCCAGCAGTTCGACCTTTGAGAGTACTAGCAATACGCAGTATTTT	CASSSTFESTSNTQYF
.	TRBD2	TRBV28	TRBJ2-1	TGTGCCAGCAGGCCAAGTCTAGCGGGAGGGGGGAATGAGCAGTTCTTC	CASRPSLAGGGNEQFF
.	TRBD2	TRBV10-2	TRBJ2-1	TGCGCCAGCAGTGTCCGTAGCGGGGGGCTCAATGAGCAGTTCTTC	CASSVRSGGLNEQFF
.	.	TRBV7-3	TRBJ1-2	TGTGCCAGCAGTTCAGGGGATGGCTACACCTTC	CASSSGDGYTF
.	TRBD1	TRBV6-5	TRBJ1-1	TGTGCCAGCAGTTACCCCGGAGACAGGGGAACAGCTTTCTTT	CASSYPGDRGTAFF
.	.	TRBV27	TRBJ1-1	TGTGCCAGCAGTTTATCTGCGGGGGCCGGGGAAAGAGGAGCTTTCTTT	CASSLSAGAGERGAFF
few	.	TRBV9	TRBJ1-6	TGTGCCAGCAGCGTAGCAGGGGATCAGTCACCCCTCCACTTT	CASSVAGDQSPLHF
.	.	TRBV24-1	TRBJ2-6	TGTGCCACCAGTGATCCCCATACAGGGATGGGGGCCAACGTCCTGACTTTC	CATSDPHTGMGANVLTF
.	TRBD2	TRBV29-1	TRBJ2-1	TGCAGCGTTCAAACTAGCGGGGGGGCTAACGCCTACAATGAGCAGTTCTTC	CSVQTSGGANAYNEQFF
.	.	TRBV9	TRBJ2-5	TGTGCCAGCAGCGTAGATCCCGGATCTAGGGAGACCCAGTACTTC	CASSVDPGSRETQYF